The clone carrying this T cell receptor (beta chain) was seen a few times. Its antigen is currently unknown. Relative to the germline gene, one junction end is altered; a read error may explain this. The data originate from a study of T cells in Graves' hyperthyroidism and ophthalmopathy. The CDR3 spans 13 residues. Germline V lookup: CDR1 SSHAT, CDR2 FNYEAQ (reference sequence). Patients with uncontrolled infections, other autoimmune diseases, pregnancy or lactation were excluded. General study results and limits: The model anticipated ophthalmopathy a median about 6.5 months pre-onset.

Amplification targeted TCR beta CDR3 regions from RNA transcripts. The primer set for the first-round RT-PCR of the TCR CDR3 was HTBI. TCRdb independently ran MiXCR on the multiplex PCR reads; one entry per CDR3 protein. Counted here are under 750,000 distinct CDR3 sequences, around 20% occurring once; the ten biggest clones make up 15% to 20%. The genes are TRBV7-7 and TRBJ2-3; D gene ambiguous. Material for sequencing was blood. The sequence derives from a woman aged 45 to 65 with Graves' hyperthyroidism that later progressed to Graves' ophthalmopathy. CDR3 region: CASSLFDSDTQYF. CDR3 bases: TGTGCTAGCAGCTTATTCGACTCAGATACGCAGTATTTT. The variable domain in full, completed from reference TRBV7-7 and TRBJ2-3, reads GAGVSQSPRYKVTKRGQDVTLRCDPISSHATLYWYQQALGQGPEFLTYFNYEAQPDKSGLPSDRFSAERPEGSISTLTIQRTEQRDSAMYRCASSLFDSDTQYFGPGTRLTVL.